This T cell receptor beta chain is from a study of T cells in Graves' hyperthyroidism and ophthalmopathy. About the study: The authors collected peripheral blood at initial diagnosis, before any treatment.

Stable Graves' hyperthyroidism denoted no ophthalmopathy progression over 18 months. Amplification targeted TCR beta CDR3 regions from RNA transcripts. An initial round of RT-PCR targeting the TCR CDR3 relied on the HTBI primer set. TCRdb analysed the multiplex PCR reads with MiXCR anew, one entry per CDR3 protein. The profile shows about 340,000 distinct CDR3 sequences, about 20% of them singletons. Germline V gives CDR1 LGHNA, CDR2 YNFKEQ. V gave up 4 bases and J gave up 3 bases, with 10 bases separating them. The CDR3 runs to 14 residues. This chain joins TRBV4-2 and TRBJ1-5; D is perhaps TRBD1 (5 bases). This sequence originates from a woman aged 45-65 years with Graves' hyperthyroidism. Source material: blood. The CDR3 DNA is TGTGCCAGCAGCCCCGGGGCCTTCAATCAGCCCCAGCATTTT. Amino acid sequence: CASSPGAFNQPQHF.